Detailed here is one T cell receptor beta chain. The antigen is undetermined. Here immunoSEQ multiplex PCR was the method, and the copy in TCRdb shows in-frame clones only, minus some. The sample has hundreds of thousands of clones; 95% are singletons. Naive CD8 populations comprised CD45RO-negative cells positively selected for CCR7, excluding terminally differentiated effector memory CD45RA+ cells. The sample comes from a study of shared clonotypes between healthy human individuals. Study-wide background: Each donor's CD8 memory used one plate, CD8 naive two, each CD4 subset three.

General study points: A few donors held approximately 4.5% of naive CD4 clonotypes in common. Lower generation probabilities were found for non-shared clonotypes than for those shared by all four donors.

The sequence derives from a woman in her 30s in good health. The sequencing sample was made of naive CD8+ T cells sorted from blood.

The CDR3 loop reads CASSEYLFTDTQYF. The CDR3 bases are TGCGCCAGCAGTGAGTATCTGTTTACAGATACGCAGTATTTT. The chain recombines TRBV10-2 with TRBJ2-3; no clear D gene. Trimming took off 1 base at V and 3 bases at J, with 8 bases between the two ends. This CDR3 region has 14 residues. CDR1 WSHSY and CDR2 SAAADI come from the germline V gene.